This T cell receptor beta chain was captured in a study of cytomegalovirus exposure and HLA in healthy donors. Turning to the study itself: Roughly four fifths of 398 genotyped donors fell in the Caucasian-associated ancestry cluster. Study results and caveats: Using the classifier, cytomegalovirus status was reportedly diagnosed with high specificity and sensitivity.

All donors participated as healthy donors of bone marrow. Although they were nominally healthy when sampled, donors likely had unrecorded immune exposures. Trimming cost V 1 base and J 3 bases, with 12 bases left between them. In germline, CDR1 is SGHAT, CDR2 FQNNGV. The CDR3 runs to 15 residues. As to this clone: No antigen is known for it.

Researchers ran the PCR with 60 Vbeta and 13 Jbeta primers. Sequencing was performed with immunoSEQ multiplex PCR; in TCRdb, only in-frame clones are kept and a portion is missing. The sample holds around 90,000 clones; 78% are singletons and the top ten take over 3%. The gene calls are TRBV11-2 and TRBJ1-2; D is perhaps TRBD1 (5 bases). The clonotype comes from a woman in her 40s in good health and CMV-seronegative. Sequenced sample: PBMCs. The CDR3 DNA is TGTGCCAGCAGCTTAGCCTCGTTGGGGCACTATGGCTACACCTTC. Amino acids: CASSLASLGHYGYTF.